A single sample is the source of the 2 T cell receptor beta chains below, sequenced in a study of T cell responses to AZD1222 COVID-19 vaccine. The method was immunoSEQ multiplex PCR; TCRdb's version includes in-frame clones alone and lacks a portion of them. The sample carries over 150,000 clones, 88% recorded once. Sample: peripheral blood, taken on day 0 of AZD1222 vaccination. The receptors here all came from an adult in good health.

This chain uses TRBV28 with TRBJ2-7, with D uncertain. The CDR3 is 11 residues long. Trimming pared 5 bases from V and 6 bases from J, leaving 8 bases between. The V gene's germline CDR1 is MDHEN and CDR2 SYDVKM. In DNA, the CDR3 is TGTGCCAGCAGTGTCCCCCGCGAGCAGTACTTC. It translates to CASSVPREQYF.

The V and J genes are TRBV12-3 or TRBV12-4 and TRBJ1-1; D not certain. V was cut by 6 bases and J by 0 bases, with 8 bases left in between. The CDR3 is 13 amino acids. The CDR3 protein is CASRDSLNTEAFF. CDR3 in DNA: TGTGCCAGCAGGGATTCATTGAACACTGAAGCTTTCTTT.